This T cell receptor (beta chain) was sequenced in a study of shared clonotypes between healthy human individuals. Study results and limitations: Sampling involved blood alone; tissue repertoires likely differ.

Concerning this clone itself: The antigen remains undetermined.

The study separated CD4+ cells into CD45RA+ naive and CD45RA-negative memory subsets. The CDR3 spans 19 residues. CDR1 MNHEY and CDR2 SMNVEV come from the germline V gene (reference sequence). J was trimmed by 6 bases and V by 6 bases; bases with no gene match: 21. Sorted-subset replicate PCR reactions were performed with approximately 190 ng DNA, corresponding to tens of thousands of T cell genomes. TCRdb's table, derived via immunoSEQ multiplex PCR, lists solely in-frame clones and lacks some. Here the sample spans more than 1,200,000 clones, approximately 98.5% being singletons. Sample: naive CD4+ T cells sorted from blood. Subset described: CD45RA+ positively selected. V and J are TRBV27 and TRBJ2-7; 12 bases align to TRBD2. The TCR was taken from a man aged 30-40 years in good health. The CDR3 is CASSHRIDHTSGRLGEQYF. CDR3 bases: TGTGCCAGCAGCCACCGGATCGATCACACTAGCGGGAGGCTTGGCGAGCAGTACTTC.